These T cell receptor beta chains were read from a single sample in a study of glioma-infiltrating T cells after dendritic cell vaccination. The assay was immunoSEQ multiplex PCR, and TCRdb's table has in-frame clones only and misses some. The sample includes more than 55,000 clones, approximately 81% seen only once; the top ten take roughly 9%. Source: blood, taken after dendritic cell vaccination. The receptors come from a human donor with glioblastoma. Each CDR3 is given with its conserved first and last residue. A D gene is named only where the DNA matches it firmly. Only some rows state a clone size, as once, few, many or a class for expanded clones.

j_call | clone_size | v_call | d_call | cdr3_nt | cdr3_aa
TRBJ1-1 | NA | TRBV7-9 | NA | TGTGCCAGCAGCTCAGATTTCGAGGCGAACACTGAAGCTTTCTTT | CASSSDFEANTEAFF
TRBJ2-5 | NA | TRBV19 | TRBD1 | TGTGCCAGTAGTAGACAGGGAAGGAGAGAGACCCAGTACTTC | CASSRQGRRETQYF
TRBJ1-2 | few | TRBV6-4 | NA | TGTGCCAGCAGAAAGGGAGGCTCCGTCGGGGGCTACACCTTC | CASRKGGSVGGYTF
TRBJ1-1 | NA | TRBV4-3 | TRBD1 | TGCGCCAGCAGCCCGGGACAGGGGGGAAGTCTGAACACTGAAGCTTTCTTT | CASSPGQGGSLNTEAFF
TRBJ2-7 | NA | TRBV27 | TRBD1 | TGTGCCAGCAGATTTACAGGGGGGTCCTACGAGCAGTACTTC | CASRFTGGSYEQYF
TRBJ1-2 | NA | TRBV7-9 | TRBD1 | TGTGCCAGCAGCCAGTCCCGGACAGGGAATAACTATGGCTACACCTTC | CASSQSRTGNNYGYTF
TRBJ1-6 | NA | TRBV2 | TRBD1 | TGTGCCAGCAGCCCTGACAGGGGCTACAATTCACCCCTCCACTTT | CASSPDRGYNSPLHF
TRBJ1-4 | NA | TRBV6-5 | NA | TGTGCCACTGGCGACAGGACAACAACTAATGAAAAACTGTTTTTT | CATGDRTTTNEKLFF
TRBJ2-7 | NA | TRBV30 | NA | TGTGCCTGGAGTGTACTGGGGGGGCACGGGCAGTACTTC | CAWSVLGGHGQYF
TRBJ1-2 | NA | TRBV21-1 | NA | TGTGCCAGCAAGGGGACAGATAACTATGGCTACACCTTC | CASKGTDNYGYTF
TRBJ1-2 | NA | TRBV2 | NA | TGTGCCAGCAGTGATCTAGCTGTTTCCATTTATGGCTACACCTTC | CASSDLAVSIYGYTF
TRBJ2-1 | NA | TRBV28 | NA | TGTGCCAGCAGTTTAGTTAGCTCTTCCTACAATGAGCAGTTCTTC | CASSLVSSSYNEQFF
TRBJ2-7 | NA | TRBV7-2 | TRBD1 | TGTGCCAGCAGCTCCGGCCCGGGACAGGGGGACGAGCAGTACTTC | CASSSGPGQGDEQYF
TRBJ1-1 | few | TRBV2 | NA | TGTGCCAGCAGCCAAGATTGGGGGCTGGGGACTGAAGCTTTCTTT | CASSQDWGLGTEAFF
TRBJ2-7 | NA | TRBV4-2 | NA | TGTGCCAGCAGCCCACCTACCACAGGGTTTGCCTACGAGCAGTACTTC | CASSPPTTGFAYEQYF
TRBJ2-3 | NA | TRBV11-1 | NA | TGTGCCAGCAGCTCGGGACTGCGCATCAAGTATTTT | CASSSGLRIKYF
TRBJ1-5 | NA | TRBV10-2 | NA | TGCGCCAGCAGTGAGCTGGCCTGGAGGGTCGGCGCCCAGCATTTT | CASSELAWRVGAQHF
TRBJ1-2 | NA | TRBV19 | NA | TGTGCCAGTAGTATGACTCTTAACTATGGCTACACCTTC | CASSMTLNYGYTF
TRBJ2-7 | once | TRBV5-6 | TRBD1 | TGTGCCAGCAGCATCTGGACAGGCCTCGAGCAGTACTTC | CASSIWTGLEQYF
TRBJ2-7 | NA | TRBV5-1 | NA | TGCGCCAGCAGCTTGGGAGGGATCGAGCAGTACTTC | CASSLGGIEQYF
TRBJ2-7 | NA | TRBV7-5 | NA | TGTGCCAGAAGCTCCCATCACCCGGGACTAAGGGACGAGCAGTACTTC | CARSSHHPGLRDEQYF
TRBJ2-5 | NA | TRBV28 | NA | TGTGCCAGCAGTCCTACGGGGGAGGTTAAAGAGACCCAGTACTTC | CASSPTGEVKETQYF
TRBJ1-5 | NA | TRBV11-2 | NA | TGTGCCAGCAGCTCGGACTTTAGCAATCAGCCCCAGCATTTT | CASSSDFSNQPQHF
TRBJ2-2 | NA | TRBV27 | NA | TGTGCCAGCGGACTTAACACCGGGGAGCTGTTTTTT | CASGLNTGELFF
TRBJ2-3 | NA | TRBV19 | TRBD2 | TGTGCCAGTAGTATGGGACTAGCTCTCATCACAGATACGCAGTATTTT | CASSMGLALITDTQYF
TRBJ2-7 | NA | TRBV4-3 | NA | TGCGCCAGCAGCCTCGGAGGGGGGGGCGAGCAGTACTTC | CASSLGGGGEQYF
TRBJ2-5 | NA | TRBV5-1 | TRBD2 | TGCGCCAGCAGCTTGTGGGGGGGCCAAGAGACCCAGTACTTC | CASSLWGGQETQYF
TRBJ2-1 | NA | TRBV4-1 | TRBD1 | TGCGCCAGCAGCCGCGGTTCAAGGGGGCGATGGGACAATGAGCAGTTCTTC | CASSRGSRGRWDNEQFF
TRBJ2-1 | NA | TRBV7-7 | NA | TGTGCTAGCAGCTCCACCCGAGGGGGGGCGGGTGAGCAGTTCTTC | CASSSTRGGAGEQFF
TRBJ1-1 | NA | TRBV7-8 | TRBD1 | TGTGCCAGCAGCTCCGGGACAGTGAACACTGAAGCTTTCTTT | CASSSGTVNTEAFF
TRBJ2-5 | NA | TRBV30 | TRBD2 | TGTGCCTGGAGTCGGCTAGCGGAAGTCCAAGAGACCCAGTACTTC | CAWSRLAEVQETQYF
TRBJ1-2 | NA | TRBV7-9 | NA | TGTGCCAGCATGGGGAGCAGGGAGGGTTATGGCTACACCTTC | CASMGSREGYGYTF
TRBJ2-7 | NA | TRBV5-1 | NA | TGCGCCAGCAGTCTAGGCGATAACTACGAGCAGTACTTC | CASSLGDNYEQYF
TRBJ2-3 | NA | TRBV7-2 | TRBD2 | TGTGCCAGCAGCTTAGCGGTTACTAGCGGGGCCTGGTGGTATTTT | CASSLAVTSGAWWYF
TRBJ2-3 | NA | TRBV6-4 | TRBD2 | TGTGCCAGCAGTGACTCTGGCGGGGGGAACACAGATACGCAGTATTTT | CASSDSGGGNTDTQYF
TRBJ1-1 | NA | TRBV5-8 | NA | TGTGCCAGCAGCTTGGGCCGGGAAAGGAACACTGAAGCTTTCTTT | CASSLGRERNTEAFF
TRBJ2-7 | NA | TRBV6-1 | NA | TGTGCCAGCACCGACAGTTCCTACGAGCAGTACTTC | CASTDSSYEQYF
TRBJ1-2 | NA | TRBV2 | NA | TGTGCCAGCAGAACCGGACAGTATGGGGCCTATGGCTACACCTTC | CASRTGQYGAYGYTF